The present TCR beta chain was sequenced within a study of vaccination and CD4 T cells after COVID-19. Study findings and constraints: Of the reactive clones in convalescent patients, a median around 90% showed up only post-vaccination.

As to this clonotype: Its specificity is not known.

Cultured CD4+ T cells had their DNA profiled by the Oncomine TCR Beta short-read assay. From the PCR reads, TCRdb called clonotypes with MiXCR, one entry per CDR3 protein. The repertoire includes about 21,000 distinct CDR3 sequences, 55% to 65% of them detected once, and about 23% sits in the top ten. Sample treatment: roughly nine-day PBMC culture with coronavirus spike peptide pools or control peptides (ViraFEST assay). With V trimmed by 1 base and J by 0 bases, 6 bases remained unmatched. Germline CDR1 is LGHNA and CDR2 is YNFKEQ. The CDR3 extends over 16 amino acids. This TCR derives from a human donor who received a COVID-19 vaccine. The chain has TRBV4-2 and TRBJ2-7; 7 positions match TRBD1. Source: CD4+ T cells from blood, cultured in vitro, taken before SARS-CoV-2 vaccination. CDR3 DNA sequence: TGTGCCAGCAGCCAAGCTGACAGGGTTGACTCCTACGAGCAGTACTTC. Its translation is CASSQADRVDSYEQYF.